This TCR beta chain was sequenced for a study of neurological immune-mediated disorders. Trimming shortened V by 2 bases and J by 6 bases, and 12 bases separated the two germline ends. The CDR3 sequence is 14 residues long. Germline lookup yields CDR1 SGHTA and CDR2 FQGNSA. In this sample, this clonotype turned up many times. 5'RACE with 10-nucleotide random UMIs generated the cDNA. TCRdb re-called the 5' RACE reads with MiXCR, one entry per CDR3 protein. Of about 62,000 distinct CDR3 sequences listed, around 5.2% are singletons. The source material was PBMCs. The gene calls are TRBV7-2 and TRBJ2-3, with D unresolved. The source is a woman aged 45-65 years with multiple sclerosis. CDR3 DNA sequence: TGTGCCAGCAGCTTAACCCTGGTCTGGGATACGCAGTATTTT. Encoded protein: CASSLTLVWDTQYF.